This is a list of T cell receptor beta chains from one sample in a study of blood T cell repertoires in COVID-19. Only in-frame clones appear in the TCRdb table, and some are missing; sequencing was by immunoSEQ multiplex PCR. The sample contains roughly 170,000 clones, roughly 70% of which appear only once. The sample was peripheral blood. These receptor sequences come from a woman of 80 years or more with acute or convalescent COVID-19. The CDR3 runs from the conserved cysteine through the conserved F or W. The order of the fields is CDR3 length, clone size, J gene, D gene, V gene, CDR3 DNA, CDR3 protein. A D gene is named only where the DNA matches it firmly. Rows may omit the clone size; those that give it use once, few, many or a size class.

12 - TRBJ2-1 - TRBV2 TGTGCCAGCAGTGATACTGGGACACGGCAGTTCTTC CASSDTGTRQFF
14 - TRBJ1-1 - TRBV5-5 TGTGCCAGCAGCTTCTTACAGGGTAACACTGAAGCTTTCTTT CASSFLQGNTEAFF
12 - TRBJ1-4 - TRBV7-9 TGTGCCAGCAGCTTCTTTATCGAAAAACTGTTTTTT CASSFFIEKLFF
16 - TRBJ1-5 TRBD1 TRBV28 TGTGCCAGCAGTGGGGGGGACAGGGGCGACAATCAGCCCCAGCATTTT CASSGGDRGDNQPQHF
15 - TRBJ2-3 TRBD2 TRBV5-4 TGTGCCAGCAGCCGGCGGGAGTCAGGCACAGATACGCAGTATTTT CASSRRESGTDTQYF
14 - TRBJ1-1 - TRBV6-5 TGTGCCAGCAGTTACTCGAGCGTGAACACTGAAGCTTTCTTT CASSYSSVNTEAFF
14 - TRBJ1-2 TRBD1 TRBV28 TGTGCCAGCAGCCTTGACAGGGGCGGACTCGGCTACACCTTC CASSLDRGGLGYTF
13 - TRBJ1-2 - TRBV27 TGTGCCAGCAGTTCCCAAGAGAACTATGGCTACACCTTC CASSSQENYGYTF
13 - TRBJ2-3 - TRBV4-2 TGTGCCAGCAGCCAAGAATCAGGGGATACGCAGTATTTT CASSQESGDTQYF
15 - TRBJ2-1 TRBD2 TRBV9 TGTGCCAGCAGCCCAGGACTAGCGGGAGACAATGAGCAGTTCTTC CASSPGLAGDNEQFF
14 - TRBJ2-7 TRBD1 TRBV28 TGTGCCAGCATTCCGGGACAGGGGTCCCACGAGCAGTACTTC CASIPGQGSHEQYF
14 - TRBJ2-1 - TRBV27 TGTGCCAGCAGTCCAGGGGACCAATACAATGAGCAGTTCTTC CASSPGDQYNEQFF
14 - TRBJ1-2 - TRBV5-5 TGTGCCAGCAGCACACAACAGGGAACCCATGGCTACACCTTC CASSTQQGTHGYTF
15 - TRBJ2-2 TRBD2 TRBV6-5 TGTGCCAGCATTACCGGGGGGGCAGGGACCGGGGAGCTGTTTTTT CASITGGAGTGELFF
16 few TRBJ2-2 TRBD1 TRBV10-1 TGCGCCAGCAGTGACTCCAGGGGGCTCAACACCGGGGAGCTGTTTTTT CASSDSRGLNTGELFF
14 many TRBJ1-2 TRBD1 TRBV30 TGTGCCTGGACACCGGGACAGGGCTTCTATGGCTACACCTTC CAWTPGQGFYGYTF
15 - TRBJ1-1 - TRBV27 TGTGCCAGCAGTTTACAGGGGAGGGTGAACACTGAAGCTTTCTTT CASSLQGRVNTEAFF
17 few TRBJ2-1 - TRBV5-1 TGCGCCAGCAGCCCCCTTGTTATGGCGGGAACCGACAATGAGCAGTTCTTC CASSPLVMAGTDNEQFF
15 - TRBJ2-1 TRBD2 TRBV5-1 TGCGCCAGCAGCTTGGATGGCGGGAGGGCCGGTGAGCAGTTCTTC CASSLDGGRAGEQFF
13 - TRBJ2-7 - TRBV4-3 TGCGCCAGCAGCCAAAGGACAGGGACTAAGCAGTACTTC CASSQRTGTKQYF
17 once TRBJ2-1 TRBD2 TRBV29-1 TGCAGCGTAATATTGACCCCGGGACTAGCGGGTCTCAATGAGCAGTTCTTC CSVILTPGLAGLNEQFF
14 - TRBJ1-1 - TRBV7-9 TGTGCCAGCAGCTTAGCCAGGGGAAACACTGAAGCTTTCTTT CASSLARGNTEAFF
13 - TRBJ1-1 - TRBV19 TGTGCCAGTAGTGTCTCCGACAGGAGGGAAGCTTTCTTT CASSVSDRREAFF
15 - TRBJ2-5 TRBD2 TRBV6-5 TGTGCCAGCAGCGCGGGACTAGCGGGAGGGGAGACCCAGTACTTC CASSAGLAGGETQYF
12 - TRBJ2-5 - TRBV2 TGTGCCAGCAGTCGGTACCAAGAGACCCAGTACTTC CASSRYQETQYF
15 once TRBJ2-3 TRBD1 TRBV10-3 TGTGCCATCAGGCCGGGACAGGAGGCCCCAGATACGCAGTATTTT CAIRPGQEAPDTQYF
14 - TRBJ1-5 - TRBV2 TGTGCCAGCAGTGGGGGACTTAGCAATCAGCCCCAGCATTTT CASSGGLSNQPQHF
16 - TRBJ2-5 TRBD2 TRBV5-1 TGCGCCAGCAGCAGAACTAGCGGGAGGGCCGGTGAGACCCAGTACTTC CASSRTSGRAGETQYF
13 - TRBJ2-7 - TRBV6-5 TGTGCCAGCAGCTTGACAGGAAGGAACGAGCAGTACTTC CASSLTGRNEQYF
17 - TRBJ2-1 TRBD2 TRBV7-9 TGTGCCAGCAGCTCTGAAATGGGACTAGCGGGAGTTTTTGAGCAGTTCTTC CASSSEMGLAGVFEQFF
13 few TRBJ2-7 - TRBV11-2 TGTGCCAGCAGCCGTCTCACGGCCTACGAGCAGTACTTC CASSRLTAYEQYF
12 - TRBJ2-2 - TRBV7-8 TGTGCCAGCAACAATCACACCGGGGAGCTGTTTTTT CASNNHTGELFF
11 few TRBJ1-1 - TRBV29-1 TGCAGCGCGACAGAGAACACTGAAGCTTTCTTT CSATENTEAFF
12 - TRBJ1-5 - TRBV6-6 TGTGCCAGCAGTTACGGAGGTCAGCCCCAGCATTTT CASSYGGQPQHF
12 - TRBJ1-3 - TRBV28 TGTGCCAGCAGCCGGACAGCGTACACCATATATTTT CASSRTAYTIYF
15 - TRBJ1-3 TRBD1 TRBV30 TGTGCCTGGAGTGGGGGACAGTCGGGGGGAAACACCATATATTTT CAWSGGQSGGNTIYF
16 - TRBJ2-1 TRBD2 TRBV3-1/TRBV3-2 TGTGCCAGCAGCCAAGGAGCTCCTAGCGGGCTAAATGAGCAGTTCTTC CASSQGAPSGLNEQFF
13 - TRBJ2-7 TRBD1 TRBV10-3 TGTGCCATCAGACGGACAGGGGCCTACGAGCAGTACTTC CAIRRTGAYEQYF
13 - TRBJ2-7 TRBD1 TRBV7-9 TGTGCCAGCCGGAGCACAGGGGGCTACGAGCAGTACTTC CASRSTGGYEQYF
16 - TRBJ1-3 - TRBV28 TGTGCCAGCAGTCTAGCTTATTGGGGGGCTGGAAACACCATATATTTT CASSLAYWGAGNTIYF
14 - TRBJ1-1 - TRBV3-1/TRBV3-2 TGTGCCAGCAGCCAAGTACAGGGTGGCACTGAAGCTTTCTTT CASSQVQGGTEAFF
15 - TRBJ2-3 - TRBV10-3 TGTGCTAGCGCCCTGGGATTCGCTAGCACAGATACGCAGTATTTT CASALGFASTDTQYF
13 - TRBJ2-3 - TRBV5-4 TGTGCCAGCAGCTACGGGAGCACAGATACGCAGTATTTT CASSYGSTDTQYF
14 - TRBJ2-7 TRBD2 TRBV5-1 TGCGCCAGCAGCTTGATAAGCGGGAGTGGCGAGCAGTACTTC CASSLISGSGEQYF
12 - TRBJ2-7 - TRBV21-1 TGTGCCAGCAGCAAACCGCGGGACGAGCAGTACTTC CASSKPRDEQYF
15 once TRBJ2-7 TRBD1 TRBV28 TGTGCCAGCAGTACAGGGGGCAGGGGAAGGGCCGAGCAGTACTTC CASSTGGRGRAEQYF
13 - TRBJ2-1 - TRBV15 TGTGCCACCAGCAGCGGCAGGGTTAATGAGCAGTTCTTC CATSSGRVNEQFF
14 - TRBJ2-5 - TRBV27 TGTGCCAGCAGTTATGGAGGGGTGAGAGAGACCCAGTACTTC CASSYGGVRETQYF
16 - TRBJ2-7 - TRBV5-1 TGCGCCAGCAGCTTGGGGACAGCTCCACTAAACTACGAGCAGTACTTC CASSLGTAPLNYEQYF
14 once TRBJ1-1 - TRBV3-1/TRBV3-2 TGTGCCAGCAGCCAAGATTTCGGAGACACTGAAGCTTTCTTT CASSQDFGDTEAFF